These 20 T cell receptor beta chains were sequenced from one sample in a study of T cell responses to AZD1222 COVID-19 vaccine. Generated by immunoSEQ multiplex PCR, the TCRdb table keeps only in-frame clones and is missing some. This table has more than 110,000 clones, over 75% appearing once. Source: peripheral blood, taken on day 0 of AZD1222 vaccination. Receptors originate from an adult in good health.

The rearrangement joins TRBV3-1 (or the pseudogene TRBV3-2) to TRBJ2-7; TRBD1 aligns across 10 bases. The J segment lost 0 bases and the V segment lost 3 bases, leaving 8 bases of the junction unmatched. The CDR3 consists of 17 residues. Germline CDR1 is LGHDT and CDR2 is YNNKEL (reference sequence). The CDR3 loop reads CASSHRQGAKSSYEQYF. The CDR3 DNA reads TGTGCCAGCAGCCATCGACAGGGGGCGAAGAGCTCCTACGAGCAGTACTTC.

V usage is TRBV18 and J usage is TRBJ1-2, with a possible D match to TRBD1 (5 bases). Germline V gene lookup returns CDR1 KGHSH and CDR2 LQKENI. V was trimmed by 2 bases and J by 8 bases, leaving 12 bases between them. The CDR3 has 13 amino acids. The DNA of the CDR3 is TGTGCCAGCTCACCAGTCGGGCGGGGCGGCTACACCTTC. Encoded protein: CASSPVGRGGYTF. Combining the CDR3 with reference TRBV18 and TRBJ1-2 gives the whole variable domain NAGVMQNPRHLVRRRGQEARLRCSPMKGHSHVYWYRQLPEEGLKFMVYLQKENIIDESGMPKERFSAEFPKEGPSILRIQQVVRGDSAAYFCASSPVGRGGYTFGSGTRLTVV.

The chain joins TRBV28 to TRBJ2-7; TRBD1 aligns across 11 bases. The CDR3 extends over 16 amino acids. The V gene's germline CDR1 is MDHEN and CDR2 SYDVKM. Germline trimming cut 2 bases from V and 0 bases from J; bases unmatched to any gene: 3. CDR3 in amino acids: CASSLGGTGGSYEQYF. CDR3 DNA: TGTGCCAGCAGTTTAGGGGGGACAGGGGGCTCCTACGAGCAGTACTTC.

The chain carries TRBV19 and TRBJ1-2; 7 bases align to TRBD1. After removal of 1 base from V and 9 bases from J, the junction contained 14 bases not matched to a gene. Germline assignment: CDR1 LNHDA and CDR2 SQIVND (reference sequence). This CDR3 spans 16 amino acids. The CDR3 sequence: CASSIVRGGDKGRYTF. The CDR3 DNA reads as TGTGCCAGTAGTATAGTGAGAGGGGGCGATAAGGGTCGCTACACCTTC.

V and J are TRBV13 and TRBJ1-1, with D maybe TRBD1 (6 bases). V lost 5 bases and J 4 bases, leaving 14 bases between the germline ends. This CDR3 has 14 amino acids. The germline V gene encodes CDR1 PRHDT and CDR2 FYEKMQ (reference sequence). This CDR3 is CASSLGGQGTEAFF. The CDR3 nucleotides read TGTGCCAGCAGCCTCGGGGGGCAGGGCACTGAAGCTTTCTTT.

The chain joins TRBV30 to TRBJ1-5; D gene unclear. V shed 5 bases and J shed 1 base, with 6 bases lying between them. Germline V gives CDR1 GTSNPN, CDR2 SVGIG (reference sequence). This CDR3 has 12 amino acids. The CDR3 sequence: CAWGRSNQPQHF. CDR3 DNA sequence: TGTGCCTGGGGAAGGAGCAATCAGCCCCAGCATTTT.

This chain links TRBV5-3 with TRBJ2-7; D might be TRBD1 or TRBD2, each matching 6 bases. TRBV5-3 is recorded as an ORF, its role being uncertain. The CDR3 is 14 amino acids. V lost 2 bases to trimming and J lost 2 bases, with 11 bases between them. The CDR3 sequence: CARSFYREAYEQYF. CDR3 bases: TGTGCCAGAAGCTTCTACAGGGAGGCCTACGAGCAGTACTTC.

The chain combines TRBV18 with TRBJ1-5, with D hard to call. Trimming removed 2 bases from V and 7 bases from J, with 12 bases in between. Germline V gene data show CDR1 as KGHSH and CDR2 as LQKENI. The CDR3 extends over 14 amino acids. CDR3 protein: CASSPAGQGQPQHF. DNA of the CDR3: TGTGCCAGCTCACCAGCCGGTCAAGGCCAGCCCCAGCATTTT.

J is TRBJ1-5 and V is TRBV27, with 9 bases matching TRBD1. Germline V lookup: CDR1 MNHEY, CDR2 SMNVEV (reference sequence). CDR3 length equals 15 residues. V lost 5 bases and J lost 7; bases outside the gene matches: 9. For the CDR3, the DNA is TGTGCCAGCAGTACAATTCAGGACAGGGGCCAGCCCCAGCATTTT. As protein: CASSTIQDRGQPQHF.

The chain has TRBV5-6 and TRBJ1-2, with TRBD1 identical over 8 bases. CDR3 length: 17 amino acids. J was trimmed by 8 bases and V by 3 bases; bases with no gene match: 18. From germline, CDR1 is SGHDT and CDR2 YYEEEE. As DNA, the CDR3 is TGTGCCAGCAGCTATAGACAAAGACAGGGGCTGGAGCACGGCTACACCTTC. The encoded protein is CASSYRQRQGLEHGYTF.

The chain uses TRBV7-3 and TRBJ2-1; D perhaps matches TRBD2 (6 bases). CDR1 is SGHTA and CDR2 is FQGTGA in the germline V gene. The CDR3 has 16 residues. The V end lost 8 bases, the J end lost 0 bases, and 17 bases lay between the germline ends. CDR3 bases: TGTGCCAGCCCCCCCGGGGGAGTGGTCTCCTACAATGAGCAGTTCTTC. This translates into CASPPGGVVSYNEQFF.

The rearrangement joins TRBV9 to TRBJ2-2, with D hard to call. The length of the CDR3 is 12 residues. Germline V gives CDR1 SGDLS, CDR2 YYNGEE. Trimming left V 6 bases short and J 3 bases short, with 6 bases between. The CDR3 here is CASKGYTGELFF. CDR3 DNA sequence: TGTGCCAGCAAAGGGTACACCGGGGAGCTGTTTTTT.

The gene calls are TRBV29-1 and TRBJ2-5, with a possible D match to TRBD2 (5 bases). Germline V gene sequence: CDR1 SQVTM, CDR2 ANQGSEA. Trimming removed 5 bases from V and 7 bases from J, with 20 bases in between. The CDR3 is 14 residues long. CDR3 DNA sequence: TGCAGCGTTTTAAGGGTGGCAGGTGGAGGGACCCAGTACTTC. This translates into CSVLRVAGGGTQYF.

With respect to this clone: An end of the junction differs from the germline gene, which may be a read error. This chain links TRBV7-9 with TRBJ2-1, with TRBD2 identical over 8 bases. The CDR3 sequence is 15 residues long. Germline lookup yields CDR1 SEHNR and CDR2 FQNEAQ (reference sequence). This chain's CDR3 is CASSGRGGGGRPQLF. Here the CDR3 DNA reads TGTGCCAGCAGCGGACGTGGGGGTGGCGGGAGGCCCCAGCTCTTC. The entire variable domain, with the rest obtained from reference TRBV7-9 and TRBJ2-1, is as follows: DTGVSQNPRHKITKRGQNVTFRCDPISEHNRLYWYRQTLGQGPEFLTYFQNEAQLEKSRLLSDRFSAERPKGSFSTLEIQRTEQGDSAMYLCASSGRGGGGRPQLFGPGTRLTVL.

This clone was detected only a few times. The chain recombines TRBV5-4 with TRBJ2-2; D unresolved. Germline CDR1 reads SGHNT; CDR2 reads YYREEE (reference sequence). V lost 1 base, J lost 0 bases, and 10 bases lay in between. CDR3 length equals 16 residues. CDR3 sequence: CASSLLALTNTGELFF. CDR3 nucleotide sequence: TGTGCCAGCAGCTTGTTGGCATTGACGAACACCGGGGAGCTGTTTTTT.

V usage is TRBV19 and J usage is TRBJ2-1; D might be TRBD1 (7 bases). CDR3 length: 15 residues. The V gene's germline CDR1 is LNHDA and CDR2 SQIVND (reference sequence). V lost 8 bases, J lost 8 bases, and 22 bases lay in between. CDR3 sequence (DNA): TGTGCCAGTCGCTCCAGGGGGGCCGGGAAGGATGAGCAGTTCTTC. Amino acid sequence: CASRSRGAGKDEQFF.

V is TRBV20-1 and J is TRBJ1-1; no reliable D call. Germline CDR1 is DFQATT and CDR2 is SNEGSKA (reference sequence). The V gene lost 7 bases and the J gene lost 6 bases, with 12 bases spanning the gap. This CDR3 region has 11 residues. The CDR3 is CSGSPVSEAFF. CDR3 coding DNA: TGCAGTGGCAGCCCCGTTTCTGAAGCTTTCTTT.

The sample holds one count of this clone. This chain uses TRBV7-8 with TRBJ1-5, with D unclear. This CDR3 is built from 18 residues. Germline V gene data show CDR1 as SGHVS and CDR2 as FQNEAQ. Trimming shortened V by 0 bases and J by 2 bases, and 17 bases separated the two germline ends. The CDR3, as DNA: TGTGCCAGCAGCTTAGCGATAACACCTCGGCGGGGCAATCAGCCCCAGCATTTT. Its protein is CASSLAITPRRGNQPQHF.

The chain joins TRBV7-6 to TRBJ1-3; unclear D gene. Germline V gives CDR1 SGHVS, CDR2 FNYEAQ. The V end lost 1 base, the J end lost 0 bases, and 10 bases lay between the germline ends. The CDR3 sequence is 16 residues long. The CDR3 DNA is TGTGCCAGCAGCTTAGGAGCAGGAGCCTCTGGAAACACCATATATTTT. This codes for CASSLGAGASGNTIYF. The whole variable domain, remainder taken from reference TRBV7-6 and TRBJ1-3, is GAGVSQSPRYKVTKRGQDVALRCDPISGHVSLYWYRQALGQGPEFLTYFNYEAQQDKSGLPNDRFSAERPEGSISTLTIQRTEQRDSAMYRCASSLGAGASGNTIYFGEGSWLTVV.

The rearrangement links TRBV6-5 to TRBJ2-4; no firm D call. The CDR3 totals 13 residues. Germline values: CDR1 MNHEY, CDR2 SVGAGI. Trimming left V 6 bases short and J 0 bases short, with 6 bases between. CDR3 sequence (DNA): TGTGCCAGCAGCAGGACAGCCAAAAACATTCAGTACTTC. This gives the protein CASSRTAKNIQYF.